Listed below are T cell receptor beta chains from one sample, sequenced in a study of early stage breast cancer tumors. The protocol was immunoSEQ multiplex PCR, while the TCRdb copy is restricted to in-frame clones and leaves out a portion. The data show roughly 30,000 clones, roughly four fifths seen once. Sequencing was carried out using breast tumor tissue. The receptors stem from a person aged 30-39 years with breast cancer. Each CDR3 is given with its conserved first and last residue. A D gene is named only where the DNA matches it firmly. Where a row states a size, it is once, few, many or the class of an expanded clone; other rows omit it.

clone size	J gene	V gene	D gene	CDR3 protein	CDR3 DNA
-	TRBJ1-2	TRBV6-5	-	CASSYSAEQDYGYTF	TGTGCCAGCAGTTACTCCGCGGAACAAGACTATGGCTACACCTTC
-	TRBJ2-1	TRBV5-4	TRBD2	CASSLGLAPNEQFF	TGTGCCAGCAGCTTGGGACTAGCGCCGAATGAGCAGTTCTTC
-	TRBJ2-7	TRBV11-2	-	CASSPSGQSISYEQYF	TGTGCCAGCAGCCCCTCTGGGCAGTCAATCTCCTACGAGCAGTACTTC
-	TRBJ2-7	TRBV5-8	-	CASSSGDSSWSYEQYF	TGTGCCAGCAGCTCCGGAGACAGCTCGTGGTCCTACGAGCAGTACTTC
-	TRBJ1-5	TRBV28	TRBD1	CASSSTGGPQPQHF	TGTGCCAGCAGTTCCACAGGGGGCCCTCAGCCCCAGCATTTT
-	TRBJ2-7	TRBV5-6	-	CASSLWGAYYEQYF	TGTGCCAGCAGCTTGTGGGGGGCTTACTACGAGCAGTACTTC
-	TRBJ2-2	TRBV12-5	TRBD2	CATAGGLAERAGELFF	TGTGCTACTGCAGGGGGACTAGCGGAGCGTGCGGGGGAGCTGTTTTTT
-	TRBJ2-7	TRBV6-5	-	CASSLDPQAYEQYF	TGTGCCAGCAGTTTGGACCCTCAGGCCTACGAGCAGTACTTC
once	TRBJ1-1	TRBV9	-	CASSPRLTGWDTEAFF	TGTGCCAGCAGCCCCCGACTGACCGGGTGGGACACTGAAGCTTTCTTT
few	TRBJ1-1	TRBV15	-	CATSRVGAGTEAFF	TGTGCCACCAGCAGAGTCGGGGCGGGCACTGAAGCTTTCTTT
-	TRBJ1-1	TRBV4-2	-	CASSPRTSSDTEAFF	TGTGCCAGCAGCCCTCGGACATCTAGCGACACTGAAGCTTTCTTT
-	TRBJ1-1	TRBV6-1	-	CASRDTEAFF	TGTGCCAGCAGGGACACTGAAGCTTTCTTT
-	TRBJ2-1	TRBV9	-	CARTSVCNEQFF	TGTGCCAGGACGAGCGTTTGTAATGAGCAGTTCTTC
-	TRBJ1-2	TRBV7-2	-	CASSLQGLDGYTF	TGTGCCAGCAGCTTACAGGGCCTTGATGGCTACACCTTC
-	TRBJ1-5	TRBV30	-	CAWSDNAYSNQPQHF	TGTGCCTGGAGTGACAATGCCTATAGCAATCAGCCCCAGCATTTT
-	TRBJ1-3	TRBV7-8	TRBD1	CASSTQGVGSGNTIYF	TGTGCCAGCAGCACCCAGGGGGTCGGATCTGGAAACACCATATATTTT